The rows below give T cell receptor beta chains drawn from one sample of a study of blood T cell repertoires in COVID-19. Assay: immunoSEQ multiplex PCR; the TCRdb copy retains only in-frame clones and omits some. The table has about 260,000 clones, more than 75% seen once. Sequencing was done on a sample of PBMCs or T cells enriched from blood (not recorded which). The receptor set was obtained from a woman between 50 and 59 years old who had recovered from COVID-19. Both conserved end residues are part of each CDR3. D genes are given only for firm matches. Size tells how often a clone was seen (once, few, many) or the class of an expanded clone, and some rows leave it out.

j_call d_call v_call clone_size cdr3_aa cdr3_nt
TRBJ1-1 TRBD1 TRBV6-5 NA CASSYSTGYSAFF TGTGCCAGCAGTTACTCGACAGGGTACTCGGCTTTCTTT
TRBJ2-5 TRBD1 TRBV27 NA CASSLWGQGFQETQYF TGTGCCAGCAGTTTATGGGGACAGGGGTTTCAAGAGACCCAGTACTTC
TRBJ1-4 TRBD1 TRBV5-4 NA CASSPGGTGGNEKLFF TGTGCCAGCAGCCCCGGCGGTACAGGGGGCAATGAAAAACTGTTTTTT
TRBJ2-2 TRBD2 TRBV19 NA CASSSVREGTGELFF TGTGCCAGTAGTTCGGTGCGGGAGGGTACCGGGGAGCTGTTTTTT
TRBJ2-7 NA TRBV19 NA CASSISPTSTREQYF TGTGCCAGTAGTATATCGCCGACTAGTACCCGCGAGCAGTACTTC
TRBJ2-1 NA TRBV13 NA CASSLVGGTYNEQFF TGTGCCAGCAGCTTAGTAGGGGGAACCTACAATGAGCAGTTCTTC
TRBJ2-3 NA TRBV23-1 NA CASSQGSRPQYF TGCGCCAGCAGTCAGGGCTCACGACCGCAGTATTTT
TRBJ2-4 NA TRBV2 once CASSEYKNIQYF TGTGCCAGCAGTGAATACAAAAACATTCAGTACTTC
TRBJ1-1 NA TRBV3-1/TRBV3-2 NA CASSQERGRDVANTEAFF TGTGCCAGCAGCCAAGAAAGGGGGAGGGACGTGGCGAACACTGAAGCTTTCTTT
TRBJ2-1 NA TRBV19 NA CASSIDGLLGNEQFF TGTGCCAGTAGTATAGATGGACTCCTTGGAAATGAGCAGTTCTTC
TRBJ2-7 TRBD2 TRBV2 NA CASRETSSGVYEQYF TGTGCCAGCAGGGAAACCTCGAGCGGGGTGTACGAGCAGTACTTC
TRBJ2-3 TRBD2 TRBV19 NA CASSVTGPGLAGGTNTDTQYF TGTGCCAGTAGTGTGACAGGGCCGGGACTAGCGGGGGGGACCAACACAGATACGCAGTATTTT